One T cell receptor beta chain is described in this entry. Its antigen is still unknown. Data came from immunoSEQ multiplex PCR; TCRdb stores just in-frame clones and leaves some out. This sample yields approximately 100,000 clones, of which approximately 86% are seen a single time; 7.5% to 8.5% belongs to the top ten. The CDR3 is 13 amino acids. Germline V CDR1 and CDR2: MNHEY, SVGAGI. Trimming cost V 6 bases and J 6 bases; bases outside gene matches: 7. This sample was taken from a study of radiation and T cells in renal cell carcinoma. About the study: Nephrectomy followed 15 Gy stereotactic body radiation by 4 weeks.

Time point noted: baseline pretreatment blood. Noted treatment: 15 Gy SBRT to primary tumor, nephrectomy 4 weeks later. The patient's renal cell carcinoma had clear cell pathology. Study conclusions and caveats: Top tumor clonotypes rose in blood 2 weeks post-radiation, then contracted.

This specimen consisted of blood, obtained from a patient whose treatment included radiotherapy and nephrectomy. This TCR derives from a man aged 50 or older with renal cell carcinoma. The chain has TRBV6-5 and TRBJ1-1; 7 bases map to TRBD1. CDR3 region: CASSLGGAAEAFF. CDR3 bases: TGTGCCAGCAGCCTAGGGGGCGCGGCTGAAGCTTTCTTT.